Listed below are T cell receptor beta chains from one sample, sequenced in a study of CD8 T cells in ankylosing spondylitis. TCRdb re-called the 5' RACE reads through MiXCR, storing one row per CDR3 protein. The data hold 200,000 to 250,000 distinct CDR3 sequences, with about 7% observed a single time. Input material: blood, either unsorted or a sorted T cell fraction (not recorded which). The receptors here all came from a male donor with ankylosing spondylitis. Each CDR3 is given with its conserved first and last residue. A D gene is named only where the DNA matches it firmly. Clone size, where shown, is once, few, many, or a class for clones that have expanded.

CDR3 DNA: TGCGCCAGCAGTCATACTACAGGGTTGAATCAGCCCCAGCATTTT
CDR3 protein: CASSHTTGLNQPQHF
clone size: few
D gene: .
V gene: TRBV23-1
J gene: TRBJ1-5

CDR3 DNA: TGTGCCAGCAGTTTTTGGGGGCCCAGCACAGATACGCAGTATTTT
CDR3 protein: CASSFWGPSTDTQYF
clone size: .
D gene: .
V gene: TRBV27
J gene: TRBJ2-3

CDR3 DNA: TGTGCCAGCAGTGAAGGTGGGGTGGGCACCGGGGAGCTGTTTTTT
CDR3 protein: CASSEGGVGTGELFF
clone size: many
D gene: .
V gene: TRBV2
J gene: TRBJ2-2

CDR3 DNA: TGTGCCAGCAGCGTGGACAGGGGAGGAACTGAAGCTTTCTTT
CDR3 protein: CASSVDRGGTEAFF
clone size: .
D gene: TRBD1
V gene: TRBV5-4
J gene: TRBJ1-1

CDR3 DNA: TGCGCCAGCAGCCAGCGGGGCGGTGTGATAGAGACCCAGTACTTC
CDR3 protein: CASSQRGGVIETQYF
clone size: many
D gene: .
V gene: TRBV4-1
J gene: TRBJ2-5

CDR3 DNA: TGTGCTACAGGGTATCTACAGCGTGAAGCTTTCTTT
CDR3 protein: CATGYLQREAFF
clone size: many
D gene: .
V gene: TRBV19
J gene: TRBJ1-1

CDR3 DNA: TGTGCCAGCAGTTTTGGGGGGTCTAGCAATCAGCCCCAGCATTTT
CDR3 protein: CASSFGGSSNQPQHF
clone size: many
D gene: .
V gene: TRBV12-3/TRBV12-4
J gene: TRBJ1-5

CDR3 DNA: TGTGCCAGCACCTCTTGGGGGCCATACAATGAGCAGTTCTTC
CDR3 protein: CASTSWGPYNEQFF
clone size: many
D gene: .
V gene: TRBV28
J gene: TRBJ2-1

CDR3 DNA: TGTGCCAGCAGTCGACAGGGTGGTTACAATGAGCAGTTCTTC
CDR3 protein: CASSRQGGYNEQFF
clone size: many
D gene: TRBD1
V gene: TRBV12-3/TRBV12-4
J gene: TRBJ2-1

CDR3 DNA: TGTGCCAGCAGCCGGAAAGGAGGCACTGAAGCTTTCTTT
CDR3 protein: CASSRKGGTEAFF
clone size: many
D gene: .
V gene: TRBV27
J gene: TRBJ1-1

CDR3 DNA: TGTGCCAGCAGCTTAAGCCTGGCAGCCTCGGGCTACGAGCAGTACTTC
CDR3 protein: CASSLSLAASGYEQYF
clone size: many
D gene: .
V gene: TRBV11-2
J gene: TRBJ2-7

CDR3 DNA: TGTGCCAGCAGTTCTCCCTCAGCGGGGGTCTCCTACAATGAGCAGTTCTTC
CDR3 protein: CASSSPSAGVSYNEQFF
clone size: many
D gene: TRBD2
V gene: TRBV28
J gene: TRBJ2-1

CDR3 DNA: TGTGCCAGCAGCTTCACGGGCAGTCATGAGCAGTTCTTC
CDR3 protein: CASSFTGSHEQFF
clone size: many
D gene: .
V gene: TRBV7-9
J gene: TRBJ2-1

CDR3 DNA: TGTGCCAGCAGTATCCGGACAGGGGTCATCTCCTACGAGCAGTACTTC
CDR3 protein: CASSIRTGVISYEQYF
clone size: many
D gene: TRBD1
V gene: TRBV27
J gene: TRBJ2-7

CDR3 DNA: TGTGCCAGCAGCCAGGACAGGGCTAATCAGCCCCAGCATTTT
CDR3 protein: CASSQDRANQPQHF
clone size: many
D gene: TRBD1
V gene: TRBV12-3/TRBV12-4
J gene: TRBJ1-5

CDR3 DNA: TGCAGTGCTAGGGCCTTTGCAACTAATGAAAAACTGTTTTTT
CDR3 protein: CSARAFATNEKLFF
clone size: many
D gene: .
V gene: TRBV20-1
J gene: TRBJ1-4

CDR3 DNA: TGCAGCGTTGTAGGGGCCCTGAACACCGGGGAGCTGTTTTTT
CDR3 protein: CSVVGALNTGELFF
clone size: many
D gene: .
V gene: TRBV29-1
J gene: TRBJ2-2

CDR3 DNA: TGCGCCAGCAGGGACAGTAACAATGAGCAGTTCTTC
CDR3 protein: CASRDSNNEQFF
clone size: few
D gene: .
V gene: TRBV5-1
J gene: TRBJ2-1

CDR3 DNA: TGTGCCAGCAGTTACTCCGGCACAGATACGCAGTATTTT
CDR3 protein: CASSYSGTDTQYF
clone size: many
D gene: .
V gene: TRBV6-5
J gene: TRBJ2-3

CDR3 DNA: TGTGCCAGCAGCCAAGAAGTCGGGGACAGCTCCTACGAGCAGTACTTC
CDR3 protein: CASSQEVGDSSYEQYF
clone size: many
D gene: TRBD1
V gene: TRBV4-2
J gene: TRBJ2-7

CDR3 DNA: TGTGCCAGCAGCTCTACTAGCGGCAATGCCTACGAGCAGTACTTC
CDR3 protein: CASSSTSGNAYEQYF
clone size: many
D gene: TRBD2
V gene: TRBV7-9
J gene: TRBJ2-7

CDR3 DNA: TGTGCCACCAGCAGAGCGGGGTTCGGGGAGACCCAGTACTTC
CDR3 protein: CATSRAGFGETQYF
clone size: few
D gene: .
V gene: TRBV15
J gene: TRBJ2-5